This entry is about one TCR beta chain. Its antigen remains unidentified. Unique molecular identifiers were incorporated during preparation of the TCRbeta library. A single record per CDR3 protein comes from TCRdb applying MiXCR to the PCR reads. The sample yields some 440,000 distinct CDR3 sequences, about a sixth seen once. The entry originates in a study of T-cell reconstitution after alpha-beta-depleted transplantation in children. Notes on the study in general: Expanded graft clones, several hundred of them, were reportedly the source of alpha-beta T cells about two months after transplant. Among T cells one year after transplant, newly produced cells accounted for most counts and diversity.

Per the germline V gene, CDR1 is MNHEY and CDR2 is SVGAGI. The CDR3 has 19 residues. V lost 0 bases to trimming and J lost 3 bases, with 21 bases between them. The receptor was isolated from a boy younger than two who had a stem cell transplant for Wiskott-Aldrich syndrome, so the T cells may come from the graft donor. Sequencing was performed on PBMCs, mostly from graft donor cells, taken 360 days after TCRalphabeta/CD19-depleted stem cell transplant. The chain has TRBV6-5 and TRBJ2-4; tentatively, D is TRBD2 (5 bases). The CDR3 loop is CASSYSGGGPLTGKNIQYF. DNA of the CDR3: TGTGCCAGCAGTTACTCCGGTGGCGGGCCTTTAACGGGCAAAAACATTCAGTACTTC.